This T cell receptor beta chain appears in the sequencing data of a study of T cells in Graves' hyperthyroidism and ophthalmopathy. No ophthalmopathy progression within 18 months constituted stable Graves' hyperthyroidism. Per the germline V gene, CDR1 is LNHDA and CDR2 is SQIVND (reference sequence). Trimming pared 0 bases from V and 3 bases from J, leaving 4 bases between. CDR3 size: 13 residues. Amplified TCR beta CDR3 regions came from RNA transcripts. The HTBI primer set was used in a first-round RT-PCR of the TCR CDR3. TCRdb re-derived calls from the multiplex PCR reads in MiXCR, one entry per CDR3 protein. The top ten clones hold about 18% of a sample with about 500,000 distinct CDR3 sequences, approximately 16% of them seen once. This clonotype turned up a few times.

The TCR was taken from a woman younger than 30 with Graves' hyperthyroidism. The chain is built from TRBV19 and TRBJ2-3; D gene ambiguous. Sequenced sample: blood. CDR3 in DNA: TGTGCCAGTAGTATAGAGCTTACAGATACGCAGTATTTT. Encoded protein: CASSIELTDTQYF.